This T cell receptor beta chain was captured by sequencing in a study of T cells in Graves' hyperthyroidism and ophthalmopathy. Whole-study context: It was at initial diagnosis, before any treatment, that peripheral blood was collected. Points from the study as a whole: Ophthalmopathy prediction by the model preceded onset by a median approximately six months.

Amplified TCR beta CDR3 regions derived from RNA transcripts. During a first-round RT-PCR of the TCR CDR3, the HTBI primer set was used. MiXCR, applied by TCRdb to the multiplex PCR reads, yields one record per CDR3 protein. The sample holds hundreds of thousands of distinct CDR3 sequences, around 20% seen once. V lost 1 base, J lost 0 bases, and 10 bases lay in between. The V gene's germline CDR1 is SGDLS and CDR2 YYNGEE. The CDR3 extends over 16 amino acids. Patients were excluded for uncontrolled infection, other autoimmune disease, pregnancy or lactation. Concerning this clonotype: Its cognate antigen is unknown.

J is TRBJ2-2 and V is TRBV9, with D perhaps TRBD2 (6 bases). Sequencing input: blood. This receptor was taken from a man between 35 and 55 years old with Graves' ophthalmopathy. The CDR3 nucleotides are TGTGCCAGCAGCGTAAGTCGGGGGACGAACACCGGGGAGCTGTTTTTT. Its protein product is CASSVSRGTNTGELFF.